This T cell receptor beta chain was recovered during a study of shared clonotypes between healthy human individuals. The data were produced by immunoSEQ multiplex PCR, yet TCRdb's version contains in-frame clones alone and is incomplete. The table lists under 600,000 clones, about 96% of them singletons. Donors comprised only Caucasian adults living in Nashville, Tennessee. CD45RA-negative memory and CD45RA+ naive subsets were split from the CD4+ cells. This CDR3 spans 15 amino acids. CDR1 is SEHNR, CDR2 FQNEAQ, per germline (reference sequence). Unmatched junction bases numbered 7, after V lost 4 bases and J lost 7 bases.

This receptor was identified in a woman aged 25 to 39 in good health. The genes are TRBV7-9 and TRBJ2-1; 10 nucleotides line up with TRBD1. Sequenced material: naive CD4+ T cells sorted from blood. The subset is: CD45RA+ positively selected. Here the CDR3 reads CASSSGQGTSNEQFF. The CDR3 nucleotides are TGTGCCAGCAGCTCGGGACAGGGGACGTCAAATGAGCAGTTCTTC. The whole variable domain, remainder taken from reference TRBV7-9 and TRBJ2-1, is DTGVSQNPRHKITKRGQNVTFRCDPISEHNRLYWYRQTLGQGPEFLTYFQNEAQLEKSRLLSDRFSAERPKGSFSTLEIQRTEQGDSAMYLCASSSGQGTSNEQFFGPGTRLTVL.